The 22 T cell receptor beta chains below come from one sample, sequenced in a study of blood T cell repertoires in COVID-19. Method: immunoSEQ multiplex PCR; TCRdb's copy keeps in-frame clones and lacks some. The table has tens of thousands of clones, more than 80% seen once; the top ten hold over 25%. Input material: peripheral blood. The receptors derive from a man between 60 and 75 years old with COVID-19, enrolled during active disease.

The DNA of the CDR3 is TGCGCCAGCAGCTTGGATGGGACAGGTGGACCCTACGAGCAGTACTTC. Protein: CASSLDGTGGPYEQYF. The chain combines TRBV5-1 with TRBJ2-7; 8 bases fit TRBD1. This CDR3 is built from 16 residues. The germline V gene has CDR1 SGHRS and CDR2 YFSETQ. Trimming removed 0 bases from V and 2 bases from J; junction bases left unmatched: 7. Looking up the rest from reference TRBV5-1 and TRBJ2-7 gives the full variable domain: KAGVTQTPRYLIKTRGQQVTLSCSPISGHRSVSWYQQTPGQGLQFLFEYFSETQRNKGNFPGRFSGRQFSNSRSEMNVSTLELGDSALYLCASSLDGTGGPYEQYFGPGTRLTVT.

This clone was counted between two and nine times. The CDR3 nucleotides read TGTGCCAGCAGTGACTCCCCGGGACTAGCGGGGGGGCCTGGTGAGCAGTTCTTC. This sequence encodes CASSDSPGLAGGPGEQFF. The chain recombines TRBV6-4 with TRBJ2-1; 16 nucleotides line up with TRBD2. CDR1 and CDR2 (germline): MRHNA, SNTAGT. J lost 9 bases, V lost 0 bases, and 8 bases had no gene match. The CDR3 has 18 amino acids.

The chain joins TRBV6-1 to TRBJ2-7; 7 positions match TRBD2. The length of the CDR3 is 15 residues. Germline V gene lookup returns CDR1 MNHNS and CDR2 SASEGT. Trimming at V came to 3 bases and at J to 2 bases, leaving 7 bases not matched to a gene. CDR3 loop: CASSEAAGTAYEQYF. As DNA, the CDR3 is TGTGCCAGCAGTGAGGCAGCGGGAACGGCCTACGAGCAGTACTTC.

The CDR3 DNA follows: TGCAGCGTAGGGACAGGGAGCTCCTACGAGCAGTACTTC. Translated, it gives CSVGTGSSYEQYF. The V call is TRBV29-1, the J call TRBJ2-7, with 9 bases fitting TRBD1. This CDR3 spans 13 amino acids. J was trimmed by 0 bases and V by 6 bases; bases with no gene match: 3. CDR1 and CDR2 from the germline V gene are SQVTM and ANQGSEA.

The V gene is TRBV7-9, the J gene TRBJ1-1, with 8 bases identical to TRBD1. V was pared by 4 bases and J by 8 bases, with 9 bases of the junction left unmatched. The germline V gene encodes CDR1 SEHNR and CDR2 FQNEAQ (reference sequence). This CDR3 region has 14 residues. The CDR3 region has the DNA TGTGCCAGCAGCTCGGGGGCAGGGGGCTCCGAAGCTTTCTTT. Translated: CASSSGAGGSEAFF.

Comment on this clone: Compared with germline, one end of the junction differs, possibly owing to a read error. This chain uses TRBV5-5 with TRBJ2-7, with D maybe TRBD1 (5 bases). The germline V gene encodes CDR1 SGHKS and CDR2 YYEKEE (reference sequence). The CDR3 is 14 residues long. CDR3 sequence reads: CASSPVLRVYGQYF. The CDR3 coding sequence is TGTGCCAGCAGCCCGGTTCTCAGGGTTTACGGGCAGTACTTC.

J is TRBJ2-2 and V is TRBV9; possibly TRBD2 for D (6 bases). The germline CDR1 and CDR2 sequences are SGDLS and YYNGEE. V was cut by 3 bases and J by 1 base, with 13 bases left in between. The CDR3 contains 16 residues. This chain's CDR3 is CASSAGAGRNTGELFF. The DNA of the CDR3 is TGTGCCAGCAGCGCCGGGGCGGGACGGAACACCGGGGAGCTGTTTTTT. The full variable domain, its missing parts supplied by reference TRBV9 and TRBJ2-2, is DSGVTQTPKHLITATGQRVTLRCSPRSGDLSVYWYQQSLDQGLQFLIQYYNGEERAKGNILERFSAQQFPDLHSELNLSSLELGDSALYFCASSAGAGRNTGELFFGEGSRLTVL.

The chain has TRBV29-1 and TRBJ2-7; a weak D match, TRBD1 (6 bases). Between the trimmed V and J ends, which lost 5 bases and 2 bases, there was a span of 10 bases. The CDR3 runs to 12 residues. Germline V gives CDR1 SQVTM, CDR2 ANQGSEA. The CDR3 spells CSVRQAAYEQYF. CDR3 coding DNA: TGCAGCGTTCGACAGGCCGCCTACGAGCAGTACTTC.

The chain couples TRBV18 to TRBJ1-5, with TRBD1 matching over 11 bases. V shed 4 bases and J 5 bases; nucleotides not matched to a gene: 4. Germline loops: CDR1 KGHSH, CDR2 LQKENI. This CDR3 region has 15 residues. CDR3 protein: CASSLDRGRDQPQHF. The CDR3 DNA sequence: TGTGCCAGCTCACTGGACAGGGGGCGGGATCAGCCCCAGCATTTT.

The V gene is TRBV1, the J gene TRBJ2-5; TRBD2, the table's D call, lacks a check against the DNA. TRBV1 is a pseudogene. This CDR3 is 20 amino acids long. CDR3 bases: TGCACCAGCAGCCAAGATTTAATAGGCGCGTCGGCTAGCGGGGGGGAGACCCAGTACTTC. This sequence encodes CTSSQDLIGASASGGETQYF.

The chain has TRBV7-9 and TRBJ1-1; 7 bases are shared with TRBD1. Germline V gene data show CDR1 as SEHNR and CDR2 as FQNEAQ (reference sequence). CDR3 length: 15 amino acids. The V gene end was trimmed by 5 bases and the J gene end by 5 bases; junction bases not matched to a gene: 11. CDR3 protein: CASSNPTGVRTEAFF. In nucleotides, the CDR3 is TGTGCCAGCAGCAACCCAACAGGGGTCCGGACTGAAGCTTTCTTT.

In its sample, this clone was seen a few times. The chain uses TRBV18 and TRBJ2-5; D gene unclear. The CDR3 is 15 residues long. Germline values: CDR1 KGHSH, CDR2 LQKENI. The V gene lost 2 bases and the J gene lost 4 bases, with 14 bases spanning the gap. CDR3: CASSPSTQSGETQYF. The CDR3 DNA is TGTGCCAGCTCACCAAGCACTCAATCGGGAGAGACCCAGTACTTC.

This clone occurred once. The V and J genes are TRBV7-6 and TRBJ1-6, with D possibly being TRBD1 (5 bases). V was shortened by 0 bases and J by 0 bases, with 9 bases between the two germline ends. Germline V CDR1 and CDR2: SGHVS, FNYEAQ. The CDR3 extends over 17 amino acids. CDR3 region: CASSLAAGNSYNSPLHF. CDR3 coding DNA: TGTGCCAGCAGCTTAGCAGCAGGGAACTCCTATAATTCACCCCTCCACTTT.

As to this clone: At one end the junction does not follow the germline gene, possibly because of a read error. V gene TRBV12-3 or TRBV12-4 combines with J gene TRBJ2-7, with TRBD1 matching over 7 bases. The CDR3 sequence is 11 residues long. The CDR3 DNA follows: TGTGCCAGCAGCTACGGACAGGTGCAATGGTTC. It translates to CASSYGQVQWF.

This chain uses TRBV6-5 with TRBJ1-1; D uncertain. The CDR3 covers 13 residues. V lost 7 bases to trimming and J lost 4 bases, with 13 bases between them. Germline V gene data show CDR1 as MNHEY and CDR2 as SVGAGI. The CDR3 DNA reads TGTGCCAGCACTCCAGTACAACGCACTGAAGCTTTCTTT. As protein: CASTPVQRTEAFF.

V usage is TRBV30 and J usage is TRBJ2-1, with TRBD2 matching over 11 bases. The germline gives CDR1 GTSNPN, CDR2 SVGIG (reference sequence). The CDR3 is 14 amino acids. With 3 bases clipped from V and 5 bases from J, the junction kept 3 bases outside the gene matches. The CDR3 region has the DNA TGTGCCTGGAGGGGACTAGCGGAGCACAATGAGCAGTTCTTC. Translation: CAWRGLAEHNEQFF.

The rearrangement links TRBV7-2 to TRBJ2-3, with D tentatively TRBD2 (6 bases). Germline lookup yields CDR1 SGHTA and CDR2 FQGNSA. CDR3 length: 14 residues. V lost 5 bases and J 2 bases, leaving 11 bases between the germline ends. Written as DNA, the CDR3 is TGTGCCAGCAGCCCTGGACTATCCACAGATACGCAGTATTTT. Encoded protein: CASSPGLSTDTQYF. Full variable domain (outside the CDR3, taken from reference TRBV7-2 and TRBJ2-3): GAGVSQSPSNKVTEKGKDVELRCDPISGHTALYWYRQSLGQGLEFLIYFQGNSAPDKSGLPSDRFSAERTGGSVSTLTIQRTQQEDSAVYLCASSPGLSTDTQYFGPGTRLTVL.

This clone was observed a handful of times. The chain combines TRBV20-1 with TRBJ2-5; D is unclear. CDR3 size: 10 residues. The ends were cut back, 4 bases at V and 3 bases at J, with 3 bases in the middle. Germline V gene data show CDR1 as DFQATT and CDR2 as SNEGSKA (reference sequence). This CDR3 is CSANKETQYF. The DNA of the CDR3 is TGCAGTGCTAACAAAGAGACCCAGTACTTC.

The genes are TRBV7-9 and TRBJ2-5, with 8 bases identical to TRBD1. J was trimmed by 1 base and V by 5 bases; bases with no gene match: 18. There are 19 residues in the CDR3. The germline V gene encodes CDR1 SEHNR and CDR2 FQNEAQ (reference sequence). The CDR3 DNA sequence: TGTGCCAGCAGCCCCCGGGGGCAGGGGGCCTTTCCTTTCCAAGAGACCCAGTACTTC. Residues: CASSPRGQGAFPFQETQYF.

This clone was detected a few times. This chain uses TRBV5-1 with TRBJ1-6, with a possible D match to TRBD1 (5 bases). Germline CDR1 and CDR2: SGHRS and YFSETQ. CDR3 length: 15 amino acids. Trimming took 4 bases from V and 7 from J, leaving 15 bases between them. CDR3 in DNA: TGCGCCAGCAGCCCGTCCGGAGGGGAGAATTCACCCCTCCACTTT. Translating gives CASSPSGGENSPLHF.

The rearrangement uses TRBV7-6 and TRBJ2-1, with D hard to call. The CDR3 has 16 residues. Germline values: CDR1 SGHVS, CDR2 FNYEAQ. V was clipped by 0 bases and J by 0 bases, with 9 bases between them. The DNA for the CDR3 is TGTGCCAGCAGCTTAGCGTCGGCTAGCTCCTACAATGAGCAGTTCTTC. Its translation is CASSLASASSYNEQFF.

The genes are TRBV5-6 and TRBJ2-3; D is possibly TRBD1 (5 bases). The CDR3 totals 13 residues. The V gene's germline CDR1 is SGHDT and CDR2 YYEEEE. Between the trimmed V and J ends, which lost 2 bases and 4 bases, there was a span of 8 bases. CDR3 amino acids: CASSLWGPDTQYF. In nucleotides, the CDR3 is TGTGCCAGCAGCTTATGGGGCCCAGATACGCAGTATTTT.